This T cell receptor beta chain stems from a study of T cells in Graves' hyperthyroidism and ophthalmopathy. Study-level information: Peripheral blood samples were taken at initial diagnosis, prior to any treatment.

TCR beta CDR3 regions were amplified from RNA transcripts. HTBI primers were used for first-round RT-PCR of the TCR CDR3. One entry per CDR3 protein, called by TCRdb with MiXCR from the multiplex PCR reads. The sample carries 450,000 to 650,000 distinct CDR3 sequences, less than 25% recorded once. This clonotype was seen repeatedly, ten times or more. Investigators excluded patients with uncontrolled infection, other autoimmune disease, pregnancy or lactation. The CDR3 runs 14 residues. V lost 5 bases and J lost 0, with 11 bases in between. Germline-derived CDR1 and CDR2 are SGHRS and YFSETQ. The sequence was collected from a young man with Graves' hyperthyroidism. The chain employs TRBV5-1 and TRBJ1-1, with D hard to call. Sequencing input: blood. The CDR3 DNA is TGCGCCAGCAGTGAAGACGGCCTGAACACTGAAGCTTTCTTT. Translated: CASSEDGLNTEAFF. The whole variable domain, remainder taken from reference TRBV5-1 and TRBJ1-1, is KAGVTQTPRYLIKTRGQQVTLSCSPISGHRSVSWYQQTPGQGLQFLFEYFSETQRNKGNFPGRFSGRQFSNSRSEMNVSTLELGDSALYLCASSEDGLNTEAFFGQGTRLTVV.